This entry features one TCR beta chain sequence. Its matching antigen is unknown. V lost 6 bases, J lost 0 bases, and 9 bases lay in between. In germline, CDR1 is MDHEN, CDR2 SYDVKM. This CDR3 region has 14 residues. The sample originates from a study of breast tumors, draining lymph nodes, adjacent tissues. TCRdb reprocessed the multiplex PCR reads with MiXCR, giving one entry per CDR3 protein. Of 120,000 or so distinct CDR3 sequences in the sample, about 20% were seen once. Breast cancer patients provided tissue from their axillary draining lymph nodes. Overall study findings and caveats: Data only fit, rather than demonstrated, lymph node origin of most tumor T cells. Tumors had less TCR diversity than lymph nodes, more than nontumor tissue.

The chain recombines TRBV28 with TRBJ1-5; D unclear. This TCR derives from a female donor with breast cancer. Some clones in this sample may be carry-over from other donors' samples. Sequenced sample: axillary lymph node tissue. In DNA form, the CDR3 reads TGTGCCAGCAGGCCCACTGATAGCAATCAGCCCCAGCATTTT. Translating it yields CASRPTDSNQPQHF.